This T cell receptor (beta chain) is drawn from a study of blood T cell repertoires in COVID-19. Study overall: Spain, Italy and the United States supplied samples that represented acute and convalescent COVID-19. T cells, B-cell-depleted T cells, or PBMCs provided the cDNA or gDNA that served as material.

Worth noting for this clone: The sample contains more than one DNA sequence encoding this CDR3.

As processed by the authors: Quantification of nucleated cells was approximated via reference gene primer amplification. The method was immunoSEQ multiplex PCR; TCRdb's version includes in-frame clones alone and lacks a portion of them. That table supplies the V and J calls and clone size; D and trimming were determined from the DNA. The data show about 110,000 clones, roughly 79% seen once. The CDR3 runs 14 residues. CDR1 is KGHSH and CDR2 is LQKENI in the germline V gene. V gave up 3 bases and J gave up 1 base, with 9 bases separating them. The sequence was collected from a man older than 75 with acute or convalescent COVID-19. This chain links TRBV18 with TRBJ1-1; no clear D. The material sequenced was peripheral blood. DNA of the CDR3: TGTGCCAGCTCACCCCCCCCGGGGAACACTGAAGCTTTCTTT. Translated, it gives CASSPPPGNTEAFF.